This T cell receptor beta chain derives from a study of T cells after yellow fever vaccination. On the study more broadly: When fractions had low cell numbers, they were prepared with SMART-Seq v4 Ultra Low Input.

TCRdb independently ran MiXCR on the 5' RACE reads; one entry per CDR3 protein. Of tens of thousands of distinct CDR3 sequences in the sample, about 7.7% were seen once. This clonotype was detected only a few times. V shed 4 bases and J 4 bases; nucleotides not matched to a gene: 12. Germline V lookup: CDR1 SGHTA, CDR2 FQGTGA. CDR3 length equals 16 residues. V and J are TRBV7-3 and TRBJ1-2; 7 bases match TRBD1. This material consisted of CD8+ T cells sorted from PBMCs, taken on the day of the yellow fever booster vaccination. The receptor was isolated from a man under 40 who received the YFV17D yellow fever vaccine. CDR3 bases: TGTGCCAGCAGCTCGTCCGGACAGGTCTCACCCTATGGCTACACCTTC. Residues: CASSSSGQVSPYGYTF.